This entry concerns a single T cell receptor (beta chain). The antigen remains unidentified. CDR1 and CDR2 (germline): GTSNPN, SVGIG (reference sequence). Trimming removed 0 bases at V and 8 bases at J, with 10 bases between. This CDR3 comprises 12 residues. Running of the v3.0 immunoSEQ assay took place at survey level. This table comes from immunoSEQ multiplex PCR, and its TCRdb copy is limited to in-frame clones, with some not included. The sample records around 20,000 clones, roughly 91% being singletons. The sample is drawn from a study of long-term antiretroviral therapy in people with HIV. Study findings and constraints: The range of CDR3 lengths in HIV repertoires proved narrower than that found in controls. Specimen acquisition occurred between about 2003 and 2017, potentially under older ART regimens.

This rearrangement joins TRBV30 to TRBJ1-1; D remains unclear. Sequenced here: unsorted PBMCs, sampled 0.2 years before starting antiretroviral therapy. The sequence was obtained from a man aged 18 to 30 with HIV. CDR3: CAWSVSGREAFF. CDR3 DNA: TGTGCCTGGAGTGTCTCGGGTAGAGAAGCTTTCTTT.